Below, one T cell receptor (beta chain) is given with its context. Its antigen remains unidentified. The sample belongs to a study of T cell responses to AZD1222 COVID-19 vaccine. Broader study findings: The breadth and depth of Spike-specific TCRs increased once two AZD1222 doses had been given. Among those given AZD1222, only 6 or 7 were seropositive at baseline.

The CDR3 spans 16 residues. V was shortened by 7 bases and J by 2 bases, with 18 bases between the two germline ends. Looked up from germline, CDR1 is SNHLY and CDR2 is FYNNEI. TCRdb's table, derived via immunoSEQ multiplex PCR, lists solely in-frame clones and lacks some. This table has 100,000 to 150,000 clones, approximately 91% appearing once. The rearrangement joins TRBV2 to TRBJ1-5, with D tentatively TRBD1 (6 bases). The sample here was peripheral blood, taken 28 days after the second AZD1222 dose. This sequence was found in an adult who received the AZD1222 COVID-19 vaccine. CDR3: CASNGKGGNGNQPQHF. The CDR3 nucleotides read TGTGCCAGCAACGGGAAGGGGGGAAACGGCAATCAGCCCCAGCATTTT.